The 22 T cell receptor beta chains reported below all come from one sample, sequenced in a study of response to subunit inactivated influenza vaccine. TCRdb passed the RT-PCR reads through MiXCR, listing each CDR3 protein once. The data show hundreds of thousands of distinct CDR3 sequences, around 10% seen once. In addition, the sample was reused for a study of T cells expressing NK-cell markers. Per that study: 5'RACE template switching with UMIs generated TCR beta cDNA.

Sequenced here: PBMCs from blood, sampled on the day of vaccination. These receptors were taken from a man in his fifties who received an inactivated influenza vaccine.

The chain employs TRBV20-1 and TRBJ2-1; no reliable D call. The V end was cut by 1 base, the J end by 0 bases, with 13 bases between. This CDR3 has 16 residues. CDR1 and CDR2 from the germline V gene are DFQATT and SNEGSKA (reference sequence). In nucleotides, the CDR3 is TGCAGTGCTAGAGTACACGGGCAGAGCTCCTACAATGAGCAGTTCTTC. Translating it yields CSARVHGQSSYNEQFF.

This chain connects TRBV7-2 to TRBJ2-2; 7 bases align to TRBD1. Germline-derived CDR1 and CDR2 are SGHTA and FQGNSA. The CDR3 is 16 amino acids. The trim removed 5 bases at V and 1 base at J, leaving 7 bases unmatched. Written as DNA, the CDR3 is TGTGCCAGCAGCCGCCTTCGGACAGGGAACACCGGGGAGCTGTTTTTT. Amino acids: CASSRLRTGNTGELFF.

The J gene is TRBJ1-5, the V gene TRBV28; D remains unclear. V dropped 2 bases and J dropped 0 bases, with 17 bases sitting between them. CDR1 and CDR2 from the germline V gene are MDHEN and SYDVKM. The CDR3 runs to 18 residues. CDR3 sequence: CASSLRSGQSYSNQPQHF. CDR3 DNA sequence: TGTGCCAGCAGTTTACGGTCGGGTCAGTCCTATAGCAATCAGCCCCAGCATTTT. The whole variable domain, filled in from reference TRBV28 and TRBJ1-5, reads DVKVTQSSRYLVKRTGEKVFLECVQDMDHENMFWYRQDPGLGLRLIYFSYDVKMKEKGDIPEGYSVSREKKERFSLILESASTNQTSMYLCASSLRSGQSYSNQPQHFGDGTRLSIL.

This clonotype was seen at least ten times. This chain links TRBV29-1 with TRBJ2-2; D perhaps matches TRBD1 (6 bases). Trimming removed 5 bases from V and 0 bases from J, with 19 bases in between. This CDR3 is built from 17 residues. CDR1 is SQVTM and CDR2 is ANQGSEA in the germline V gene. The DNA of the CDR3 is TGCAGCGTTCGAAGTAACAGGGAAGGCGCGAACACCGGGGAGCTGTTTTTT. Its translation: CSVRSNREGANTGELFF.

The gene calls are TRBV3-1 and TRBJ2-5; possible D gene TRBD1, 5 bases. V lost 4 bases, J lost 9 bases, and 9 bases lay in between. Germline V gene sequence: CDR1 LGHDT, CDR2 YNNKEL (reference sequence). The CDR3 consists of 11 residues. The CDR3 bases are TGTGCCAGCAGCCTTCAGGGCCCCCAGTACTTC. Amino acid sequence: CASSLQGPQYF.

This clonotype came up a few times. The gene calls are TRBV7-2 and TRBJ2-2; D not resolved. V gave up 4 bases and J gave up 6 bases, with 6 bases separating them. This CDR3 is 12 amino acids long. Germline V CDR1 and CDR2: SGHTA, FQGNSA. CDR3 in DNA: TGTGCCAGCAGCTCTAGAGCCGGGGAGCTGTTTTTT. Translation: CASSSRAGELFF.

There are many counts of this clonotype. J is TRBJ2-2 and V is TRBV20-1; TRBD2 agrees at 7 bases. V shed 1 base, J shed 9 bases, and the junction held 11 bases outside the gene matches. CDR1 and CDR2 (germline): DFQATT, SNEGSKA (reference sequence). This CDR3 comprises 15 residues. The CDR3 is CSARVGTTTLRELFF. The CDR3 DNA sequence: TGCAGTGCTAGAGTTGGGACTACTACCTTGAGGGAGCTGTTTTTT.

The V call is TRBV29-1, the J call TRBJ1-6, with no clear D. Per the germline V gene, CDR1 is SQVTM and CDR2 is ANQGSEA. The V end lost 6 bases, the J end lost 0 bases, and 6 bases lay between the germline ends. This CDR3 is built from 13 residues. CDR3 protein: CSVRSSYNSPLHF. CDR3 coding DNA: TGCAGCGTCCGGAGCTCCTATAATTCACCCCTCCACTTT.

The V gene is TRBV28, the J gene TRBJ2-5, with 9 bases that match TRBD2. The V and J ends lost 3 bases and 5 bases, in that order; junction bases with no gene match: 7. The CDR3 runs 15 residues. Germline V gene sequence: CDR1 MDHEN, CDR2 SYDVKM. CDR3 nucleotide sequence: TGTGCCAGCAGTTTGACGCGGGAGGGGGACGAGACCCAGTACTTC. It specifies CASSLTREGDETQYF. The full variable domain, completed using reference TRBV28 and TRBJ2-5, is DVKVTQSSRYLVKRTGEKVFLECVQDMDHENMFWYRQDPGLGLRLIYFSYDVKMKEKGDIPEGYSVSREKKERFSLILESASTNQTSMYLCASSLTREGDETQYFGPGTRLLVL.

This rearrangement joins TRBV4-2 to TRBJ1-2; TRBD1 aligns across 9 bases. The CDR3 is made up of 14 amino acids. Unmatched junction bases numbered 4, after V lost 1 base and J lost 7 bases. Germline V CDR1 and CDR2: LGHNA, YNFKEQ. The CDR3 DNA reads as TGTGCCAGCAGCCAAGTCTCGACAGGGGGTGGCTACACCTTC. It encodes CASSQVSTGGGYTF.

The chain joins TRBV28 to TRBJ1-4, with 8 nucleotides matching TRBD1. Germline V CDR1 and CDR2: MDHEN, SYDVKM. With V trimmed by 3 bases and J by 2 bases, 5 bases remained unmatched. CDR3 length: 16 residues. The CDR3: CASSFRQGYTNEKLFF. The DNA of the CDR3 is TGTGCCAGCAGTTTTAGACAGGGGTACACTAATGAAAAACTGTTTTTT.

This clonotype has a handful of counts. The chain employs TRBV6-5 and TRBJ1-1; 8 bases are a match to TRBD1. CDR1 and CDR2 (germline): MNHEY, SVGAGI. The V segment lost 2 bases and the J segment 4 bases; nucleotides outside the gene matches: 12. The CDR3 loop spans 17 amino acids. CDR3 region: CASSYPLGTGGATEAFF. The CDR3 DNA reads as TGTGCCAGCAGTTACCCCCTAGGGACAGGAGGGGCCACTGAAGCTTTCTTT.

The chain recombines TRBV28 with TRBJ2-2; 7 bases map to TRBD2. The germline V gene encodes CDR1 MDHEN and CDR2 SYDVKM. With V trimmed by 6 bases and J by 2 bases, 6 bases remained unmatched. The CDR3 has 15 amino acids. The CDR3 here is CASRGGLTNTGELFF. In nucleotides, the CDR3 is TGTGCCAGCAGGGGGGGACTAACTAACACCGGGGAGCTGTTTTTT.

V gene TRBV6-5 combines with J gene TRBJ1-1; TRBD1 aligns across 9 bases. Germline V gene lookup returns CDR1 MNHEY and CDR2 SVGAGI. CDR3 length equals 14 residues. V shed 2 bases and J 7 bases; nucleotides not matched to a gene: 5. The DNA for the CDR3 is TGTGCCAGCAGTTACAACAGGGGGCTGGGTGAAGCTTTCTTT. This gives the protein CASSYNRGLGEAFF.

This clonotype was found a few times. The chain employs TRBV28 and TRBJ1-6; D is uncertain. Germline lookup yields CDR1 MDHEN and CDR2 SYDVKM. The CDR3 totals 15 residues. V lost 6 bases, J lost 0 bases, and 9 bases lay in between. The chain's CDR3 is CASSPGNSYNSPLHF. The CDR3 DNA sequence: TGTGCCAGCAGCCCGGGGAACTCCTATAATTCACCCCTCCACTTT.

This clonotype was counted between two and nine times. This chain connects TRBV5-1 to TRBJ2-2; D is unresolved. The V gene lost 0 bases and the J gene lost 1 base, with 7 bases spanning the gap. Germline CDR1 reads SGHRS; CDR2 reads YFSETQ. The CDR3 sequence is 15 residues long. The CDR3 region is CASSLALQNTGELFF. The CDR3 nucleotides read TGCGCCAGCAGCTTGGCCCTACAGAACACCGGGGAGCTGTTTTTT.

This clonotype has only a few counts. V gene TRBV4-2 combines with J gene TRBJ2-7, with 10 bases lining up with TRBD2. The germline V gene encodes CDR1 LGHNA and CDR2 YNFKEQ. J was trimmed by 2 bases and V by 0 bases; bases with no gene match: 7. This CDR3 is built from 17 residues. The CDR3 region has the DNA TGTGCCAGCAGCCAAGAGGGGTCTAGCGGGGGCGCCTACGAGCAGTACTTC. This gives the protein CASSQEGSSGGAYEQYF.

This clonotype was seen more than once but under ten times. The rearrangement uses TRBV4-2 and TRBJ2-5, with D possibly matching TRBD2 (6 bases). CDR1 is LGHNA and CDR2 is YNFKEQ in the germline V gene. The CDR3 extends over 15 amino acids. V was clipped by 0 bases and J by 1 base, with 9 bases between them. The CDR3 DNA sequence: TGTGCCAGCAGCCAAGACTGGAGGGTCCAAGAGACCCAGTACTTC. Translating gives CASSQDWRVQETQYF.

This clonotype was counted many times. The rearrangement links TRBV28 to TRBJ2-3; D is tentatively TRBD1 or TRBD2 (6 bases each). The germline CDR1 and CDR2 sequences are MDHEN and SYDVKM. The CDR3 has 13 amino acids. V dropped 4 bases and J dropped 2 bases, with 7 bases sitting between them. The CDR3 nucleotides read TGTGCCAGCAGTTCGGGGGCCACAGATACGCAGTATTTT. Its translation is CASSSGATDTQYF.

The chain links TRBV18 to TRBJ1-1; D is unclear. Per the germline V gene, CDR1 is KGHSH and CDR2 is LQKENI. The germline V and J ends were trimmed by 2 bases and 4 bases, with 8 bases remaining between them. The CDR3 is 13 residues long. CDR3 sequence: CASSPWGATEAFF. Here the CDR3 DNA reads TGTGCCAGCTCACCATGGGGTGCCACTGAAGCTTTCTTT.

In its sample, this clonotype was seen a few times. J is TRBJ2-7 and V is TRBV9, with D perhaps being TRBD1 or TRBD2 (6 bases each). The CDR3 is 15 residues long. Per the germline V gene, CDR1 is SGDLS and CDR2 is YYNGEE. The V end lost 4 bases, the J end lost 1 base, and 15 bases lay between the germline ends. The chain's CDR3 is CASSPKGGLSYEQYF. In DNA form, the CDR3 reads TGTGCCAGCAGCCCCAAAGGGGGGTTGTCCTACGAGCAGTACTTC.

This chain connects TRBV20-1 to TRBJ2-5; TRBD2 matches 10 bases. V was clipped by 0 bases and J by 5 bases; unmatched bases: 6. Germline CDR1 DFQATT, CDR2 SNEGSKA (reference sequence). The CDR3 totals 15 residues. CDR3 sequence (DNA): TGCAGTGCTAGAGATGGTAGCGGGGGGCCGGAGACCCAGTACTTC. As protein: CSARDGSGGPETQYF.